This TCR beta chain was identified during a study of T-cell memory formation after mild COVID-19. TCRdb processed the 5' RACE reads anew with MiXCR; each CDR3 protein has one entry. The sample includes 55,000 to 65,000 distinct CDR3 sequences, 9.5% of them seen just once. V lost 2 bases to trimming and J lost 6 bases, with 10 bases between them. CDR3 length: 14 amino acids. The germline gives CDR1 MNHNY, CDR2 SVGAGI (reference sequence). This chain links TRBV6-6 with TRBJ1-4; unclear D gene. This TCR was recovered from a man aged 18-30 years who had mild COVID-19 (a few samples of this study predate the infection). Cell type and time point are not known. The sequencing sample was made of PBMCs or a T cell subset sorted from them (not recorded which). DNA for the CDR3: TGTGCCAGCAGTTACCGGGTTAAGGATGAAAAACTGTTTTTT. Translated, it gives CASSYRVKDEKLFF.